This T cell receptor (beta chain) is from a study of blood T cell repertoires in COVID-19. The data were produced by immunoSEQ multiplex PCR, yet TCRdb's version contains in-frame clones alone and is incomplete. Of fewer than 150,000 clones in the sample, less than 80% were seen once. Germline lookup yields CDR1 LNHDA and CDR2 SQIVND (reference sequence). The CDR3 is 14 amino acids. The trim removed 5 bases at V and 1 base at J, leaving 4 bases unmatched. The V gene is TRBV19, the J gene TRBJ2-5; 7 bases agree with TRBD1. Source material: peripheral blood. This clonotype originated in a man aged 45 to 65 with acute or convalescent COVID-19. CDR3 loop: CASSPGTAQETQYF. The CDR3 DNA is TGTGCCAGTAGTCCAGGGACAGCCCAAGAGACCCAGTACTTC.